What follows are 29 T cell receptor beta chains derived from one specimen sequenced in a study of T cell repertoires in cytomegalovirus infection. TCRdb itself ran the reads through MiXCR, one entry per CDR3 protein. The table records under 200,000 distinct CDR3 sequences, roughly 9.8% of them present only once. Source material: PBMCs. These TCRs come from a human donor in good health (CMV status not recorded). Some clones in this sample may be carry-over from other donors' samples.

This clonotype was seen more than once but under ten times. CDR3 coding DNA: TGTGCCAGCAGTGGCCGCGAGGGCCACAATCAGCCCCAGCATTTT. Translated, it gives CASSGREGHNQPQHF. The chain employs TRBV2 and TRBJ1-5; D is undetermined. Per germline, CDR1 SNHLY and CDR2 FYNNEI. The CDR3 sequence is 15 residues long. Between the trimmed V and J ends, which lost 4 bases and 3 bases, there was a span of 13 bases.

A word on this clonotype: Germline and junction disagree at one end, which may indicate a read error. The genes are TRBV29-1 and TRBJ1-4; tentatively, D is TRBD1 (6 bases). The CDR3 sequence is 11 residues long. Germline V CDR1 and CDR2: SQVTM, ANQGSEA. DNA for the CDR3: TGCAGCGTGTTAAAGGGGGGCAGTCCGGTTTTT. Translated, it gives CSVLKGGSPVF. The whole variable domain, filled in from reference TRBV29-1 and TRBJ1-4, reads SAVISQKPSRDICQRGTSLTIQCQVDSQVTMMFWYRQQPGQSLTLIATANQGSEATYESGFVIDKFPISRPNLTFSTLTVSNMSPEDSSIYLCSVLKGGSPVFGSGTQLSVL.

The chain is built from TRBV12-3 or TRBV12-4 and TRBJ1-2; D is perhaps TRBD1 (6 bases). The CDR3 covers 22 residues. Trimming shortened V by 6 bases and J by 0 bases, and 35 bases separated the two germline ends. The CDR3 sequence: CASSTRKRGLKPTPDTNYGYTF. CDR3 DNA sequence: TGTGCCAGCAGCACCCGAAAGAGGGGGTTAAAGCCGACCCCCGATACTAACTATGGCTACACCTTC.

The gene calls are TRBV20-1 and TRBJ2-3; 10 bases are a match to TRBD2. Per germline, CDR1 DFQATT and CDR2 SNEGSKA (reference sequence). This CDR3 has 15 amino acids. With V trimmed by 2 bases and J by 2 bases, 4 bases remained unmatched. In DNA, the CDR3 is TGCAGTGCTAGAACTAGCGGGATCATCACAGATACGCAGTATTTT. It translates to CSARTSGIITDTQYF.

This clonotype has at least ten counts. The J gene is TRBJ2-7, the V gene TRBV19; D may correspond to TRBD1 or TRBD2 (5 bases each). This CDR3 has 15 amino acids. V was pared by 4 bases and J by 0 bases, with 13 bases between. Germline CDR1 is LNHDA and CDR2 is SQIVND (reference sequence). CDR3 amino acids: CASSRLGTDSYEQYF. CDR3 DNA: TGTGCCAGTAGTAGACTCGGGACGGACTCCTACGAGCAGTACTTC.

The genes are TRBV10-2 and TRBJ2-5; 7 nucleotides align to TRBD1. Germline V CDR1 and CDR2: WSHSY, SAAADI. J gave up 1 base and V 2 bases, and 7 bases lay outside the gene matches. CDR3 length: 16 amino acids. DNA of the CDR3: TGCGCCAGCAGTGAGCCGTCCCGGGACAGCCAAGAGACCCAGTACTTC. Translating it yields CASSEPSRDSQETQYF.

This clonotype was picked up a small number of times. The V and J genes are TRBV11-2 and TRBJ1-5; no firm D call. This CDR3 has 15 residues. The V gene lost 10 bases and the J gene lost 3 bases, with 19 bases spanning the gap. The V gene's germline CDR1 is SGHAT and CDR2 FQNNGV. The CDR3 sequence: CATQLRRRNNQPQHF. In DNA form, the CDR3 reads TGTGCCACCCAGCTTAGGAGACGGAACAATCAGCCCCAGCATTTT.

This clonotype was seen many times. The V and J genes are TRBV30 and TRBJ1-2, with D possibly matching TRBD1 (5 bases). Looked up from germline, CDR1 is GTSNPN and CDR2 is SVGIG (reference sequence). V lost 3 bases and J 1 base, leaving 24 bases between the germline ends. This CDR3 comprises 18 residues. CDR3 coding DNA: TGTGCCTGGAGCGTACCCACTGGGACTGGCAATTTTAACTATGGCTACACCTTC. Protein sequence: CAWSVPTGTGNFNYGYTF.

This clonotype was seen many times. The chain uses TRBV6-2 or TRBV6-3 and TRBJ1-1, with 7 bases aligning to TRBD1. V shed 6 bases and J 1 base; nucleotides not matched to a gene: 14. The CDR3 is 17 residues long. CDR1 MNHEY and CDR2 SVGEGT come from the germline V gene. The CDR3 sequence: CASRRIGQESRNTEAFF. The CDR3 bases are TGTGCCAGCAGACGAATAGGACAGGAAAGTCGGAACACTGAAGCTTTCTTT.

This clonotype occurred many times. The rearrangement joins TRBV7-8 to TRBJ1-5; maybe TRBD1 (5 bases). CDR3 size: 15 residues. CDR1 and CDR2 from the germline V gene are SGHVS and FQNEAQ. The ends were cut back, 5 bases at V and 2 bases at J, with 13 bases in the middle. CDR3 residues: CASSPRVGRNQPQHF. The CDR3 DNA follows: TGTGCCAGCAGCCCCAGGGTCGGCCGCAATCAGCCCCAGCATTTT.

In this sample, this clonotype turned up a few times. V gene TRBV19 combines with J gene TRBJ2-7; TRBD1 aligns across 10 bases. Losses at the gene ends were 4 bases for V and 2 bases for J; bases not matched to a gene: 5. This CDR3 spans 15 amino acids. The germline CDR1 and CDR2 sequences are LNHDA and SQIVND (reference sequence). Here the CDR3 reads CASSTRTGGPYEQYF. DNA of the CDR3: TGTGCCAGTAGTACCCGGACAGGGGGACCCTACGAGCAGTACTTC.

This clonotype was found a few times. The chain couples TRBV29-1 to TRBJ2-7; 7 bases align to TRBD2. CDR1 is SQVTM and CDR2 is ANQGSEA in the germline V gene. Losses at the gene ends were 4 bases for V and 6 bases for J; bases not matched to a gene: 9. The CDR3 contains 13 residues. CDR3 loop: CSVGEGINVEQYF. The CDR3, as DNA: TGCAGCGTTGGGGAGGGGATTAACGTCGAGCAGTACTTC.

This clonotype appeared many times. The chain employs TRBV10-3 and TRBJ2-7; no clear D gene. Trimming removed 0 bases at V and 3 bases at J, with 3 bases between. CDR3 length: 12 amino acids. Germline V lookup: CDR1 ENHRY, CDR2 SYGVKD. The CDR3 sequence is CAISESDYEQYF. The CDR3 nucleotides are TGTGCCATCAGTGAGTCTGACTACGAGCAGTACTTC.

This clonotype was observed many times. The J gene is TRBJ1-6, the V gene TRBV7-2; TRBD1 might be the D (5 bases). Germline V gene sequence: CDR1 SGHTA, CDR2 FQGNSA. CDR3 length: 15 amino acids. Trimming stripped 0 bases from V and 14 bases from J, with 17 bases between. The CDR3 coding sequence is TGTGCCAGCAGCTTAGCGCGGGGGGACTTCTCAACCCTCCACTTT. Its protein is CASSLARGDFSTLHF. Based on the CDR3 plus reference TRBV7-2 and TRBJ1-6, the full variable domain is GAGVSQSPSNKVTEKGKDVELRCDPISGHTALYWYRQSLGQGLEFLIYFQGNSAPDKSGLPSDRFSAERTGGSVSTLTIQRTQQEDSAVYLCASSLARGDFSTLHFGNGTRLTVT.

The chain combines TRBV29-1 with TRBJ2-7; D is uncertain. CDR1 SQVTM and CDR2 ANQGSEA come from the germline V gene. The CDR3 spans 11 residues. Between the trimmed V and J ends, which lost 4 bases and 5 bases, there was a span of 9 bases. The CDR3 bases are TGCAGCGTTGGGGGTTACCACGAGCAGTACTTC. Protein sequence: CSVGGYHEQYF.

This chain links TRBV14 with TRBJ2-1; 9 nucleotides agree with TRBD1. CDR3 length equals 15 residues. The junction had 6 bases not matched to a gene; V was cut back by 7 bases and J by 2 bases. Germline CDR1 SGHDN, CDR2 FVKESK. CDR3 protein: CASIRWDRAYNEQFF. CDR3 sequence (DNA): TGTGCCAGCATACGTTGGGACAGGGCCTACAATGAGCAGTTCTTC.

The rearrangement uses TRBV7-2 and TRBJ2-1; D possibly corresponds to TRBD1 (6 bases). Germline V gene data show CDR1 as SGHTA and CDR2 as FQGNSA. The CDR3 covers 12 residues. V was shortened by 5 bases and J by 14 bases, with 16 bases between the two germline ends. CDR3 region: CASSPQRQVEFF. CDR3 sequence (DNA): TGTGCCAGCAGCCCCCAGCGACAGGTTGAGTTCTTC.

The J gene is TRBJ1-2, the V gene TRBV5-5, with D perhaps matching TRBD1 (6 bases). The V end lost 0 bases, the J end lost 0 bases, and 9 bases lay between the germline ends. Germline CDR1 and CDR2: SGHKS and YYEKEE (reference sequence). CDR3 size: 15 residues. The CDR3 DNA reads TGTGCCAGCAGCTTGGACGGGACATCTAACTATGGCTACACCTTC. Protein product: CASSLDGTSNYGYTF.

This chain links TRBV6-2 or TRBV6-3 with TRBJ2-7, with 7 bases lining up with TRBD1. J lost 4 bases, V lost 6 bases, and 9 bases had no gene match. The CDR3 extends over 14 amino acids. Germline loops: CDR1 MNHEY, CDR2 SVGEGT. The CDR3 nucleotides read TGTGCCAGCAGCCGATCGGACAGGCCGTACGAGCAGTACTTC. Translated, it gives CASSRSDRPYEQYF.

The V call is TRBV19, the J call TRBJ2-1; a possible D gene is TRBD2 (6 bases). Germline V gene data show CDR1 as LNHDA and CDR2 as SQIVND (reference sequence). The length of the CDR3 is 13 residues. The V end lost 3 bases, the J end lost 10 bases, and 13 bases lay between the germline ends. Here the CDR3 reads CASSIVSGQEQFF. The CDR3 DNA follows: TGTGCCAGTAGTATTGTCAGCGGGCAAGAGCAGTTCTTC.

This clonotype was seen repeatedly, ten times or more. This chain joins TRBV28 and TRBJ1-2, with D maybe TRBD1 (5 bases). Germline assignment: CDR1 MDHEN and CDR2 SYDVKM. V was pared by 3 bases and J by 7 bases, with 9 bases between. The CDR3 covers 12 residues. The CDR3 sequence: CASSLQGPGYTF. DNA of the CDR3: TGTGCCAGCAGTTTGCAGGGTCCTGGCTACACCTTC.

In the case of this clonotype: The CDR3 does not end in the conserved phenylalanine or tryptophan, so this is likely a read error. The V call is TRBV4-3, the J call TRBJ2-3; 11 bases fit TRBD2. CDR1 is LGHNA and CDR2 is YSLEER in the germline V gene. V dropped 0 bases and J dropped 2; count of bases not matched to a gene: 7. The length of the CDR3 is 18 residues. CDR3 loop: CASSQDYGSGGVTDTQYS. DNA of the CDR3: TGCGCCAGCAGCCAAGATTATGGTAGCGGGGGGGTCACAGATACGCAGTATTCT.

This clonotype was found many times. The gene calls are TRBV7-9 and TRBJ1-6; D is unclear. CDR1 is SEHNR and CDR2 is FQNEAQ in the germline V gene (reference sequence). This CDR3 spans 14 amino acids. Deletions cut 6 bases from V and 8 bases from J, with 14 bases between. For the CDR3, the DNA is TGTGCCAGCAGATCCGGGAGTCTTGATTCACCCCTCCACTTT. Encoded protein: CASRSGSLDSPLHF.

This clonotype was recorded at least ten times. The chain combines TRBV7-8 with TRBJ2-7; 10 nucleotides agree with TRBD1. Per the germline V gene, CDR1 is SGHVS and CDR2 is FQNEAQ. J was trimmed by 2 bases and V by 1 base; bases with no gene match: 2. This CDR3 is built from 15 residues. CDR3 sequence reads: CASSLGTGGPYEQYF. CDR3 sequence (DNA): TGTGCCAGCAGCTTAGGGACAGGGGGACCCTACGAGCAGTACTTC.

This clonotype was counted a few times. V is TRBV20-1 and J is TRBJ1-5; D is possibly TRBD1 (5 bases). There are 15 residues in the CDR3. Germline V CDR1 and CDR2: DFQATT, SNEGSKA (reference sequence). The V gene lost 5 bases and the J gene lost 0 bases, with 14 bases spanning the gap. CDR3 DNA sequence: TGCAGTGCTCCGATGGGGGGTGGTAGCAATCAGCCCCAGCATTTT. This gives the protein CSAPMGGGSNQPQHF.

This clonotype was seen ten or more times. The V call is TRBV7-8, the J call TRBJ1-5; D unclear. Germline-derived CDR1 and CDR2 are SGHVS and FQNEAQ. This CDR3 is built from 18 residues. V was pared by 0 bases and J by 1 base, with 16 bases between. CDR3 nucleotides: TGTGCCAGCAGCTTAGCAGCGTTAGTCTCGGAAAGCAATCAGCCCCAGCATTTT. Residues: CASSLAALVSESNQPQHF.

This clonotype showed up many times. The rearrangement links TRBV7-2 to TRBJ2-7; 10 nucleotides agree with TRBD2. This CDR3 has 16 amino acids. The ends lost 2 bases at V and 1 base at J; junction bases unmatched: 5. From germline, CDR1 is SGHTA and CDR2 FQGNSA. The CDR3 loop is CASSLLRGLASYEQYF. DNA for the CDR3: TGTGCCAGCAGCTTATTGCGGGGACTAGCGTCCTACGAGCAGTACTTC.

This clonotype was seen a few times. This rearrangement joins TRBV4-3 to TRBJ1-2, with D uncertain. This CDR3 region has 18 residues. Germline loops: CDR1 LGHNA, CDR2 YSLEER. Trimming took off 0 bases at V and 1 base at J, with 18 bases between the two ends. The CDR3 sequence is CASSQDPPGPGGNYGYTF. DNA for the CDR3: TGCGCCAGCAGCCAAGATCCCCCCGGGCCCGGCGGTAACTATGGCTACACCTTC.

This chain uses TRBV4-1 with TRBJ1-2; D unresolved. The germline gives CDR1 MGHRA, CDR2 YSYEKL. The CDR3 contains 15 residues. V was clipped by 0 bases and J by 0 bases, with 8 bases between them. CDR3 DNA sequence: TGCGCCAGCAGCCAAGACTGGTCCACTAACTATGGCTACACCTTC. Protein sequence: CASSQDWSTNYGYTF.